This passage covers 27 T cell receptor beta chains from one sample sequenced in a study of blood T cells in healthy people across ages. PCR was performed a second time for roughly 7 to 12 cycles using a sample-barcoded 5' primer and a J-beta primer mix. TCRdb fed the 5' RACE reads into MiXCR, producing one record per CDR3 protein. This table holds 650,000 to 1,000,000 distinct CDR3 sequences, 30% to 45% found once. Sequenced sample: blood. The receptors were gathered from a man aged 18 to 29 in good health.

Turning to this clonotype: A read error is possible here, since a much larger clone lies one base away. The chain is built from TRBV9 and TRBJ2-1; 7 nucleotides match TRBD2. There are 15 residues in the CDR3. The germline gives CDR1 SGDLS, CDR2 YYNGEE. The CDR3 loop is CASSVNGRADNGQFF. The CDR3 bases are TGTGCCAGCAGCGTAAATGGGAGGGCGGACAATGGGCAGTTCTTC.

This clonotype was observed a handful of times. The V call is TRBV20-1, the J call TRBJ2-1; the match to TRBD2 covers 14 bases. V trimming: 3 bases; J trimming: 6 bases; junction bases outside the gene matches: 4. This CDR3 contains 15 residues. Germline CDR1 DFQATT, CDR2 SNEGSKA (reference sequence). In nucleotides, the CDR3 is TGCAGTGCTAGGGGGACTAGCGGGGGCCGCAATGAGCAGTTCTTC. Its protein product is CSARGTSGGRNEQFF.

The V call is TRBV3-1, the J call TRBJ2-5; the D gene is possibly TRBD2 (5 bases). The DNA end favors TRBJ2-1, so the J call may be wrong. Looked up from germline, CDR1 is LGHDT and CDR2 is YNNKEL (reference sequence). The CDR3 consists of 18 residues. As DNA, the CDR3 is TGTGCCAGCAGCCAACGGAGCGGCCGAGGGCTGCAGCAAGAGACCCAGTTCTTC. It encodes CASSQRSGRGLQQETQFF.

The sample holds many counts of this clonotype. The rearrangement links TRBV12-3 or TRBV12-4 to TRBJ2-3; D is possibly TRBD1 (5 bases). V shed 3 bases and J shed 6 bases, with 13 bases lying between them. The CDR3 is made up of 14 amino acids. For the CDR3, the DNA is TGTGCCAGCAGTTTGGAGCAGGGTGGTGATACGCAGTATTTT. This codes for CASSLEQGGDTQYF.

In this sample, this clonotype turned up a few times. The chain is built from TRBV20-1 and TRBJ2-1, with no clear D. V was cut by 0 bases and J by 5 bases, with 5 bases left in between. The CDR3 sequence is 12 residues long. Germline CDR1 reads DFQATT; CDR2 reads SNEGSKA (reference sequence). In DNA form, the CDR3 reads TGCAGTGCTAGAGACTGGAACAATGAGCAGTTCTTC. Protein product: CSARDWNNEQFF.

The chain combines TRBV4-1 with TRBJ2-6; D unresolved. This CDR3 contains 18 residues. V was cut by 0 bases and J by 0 bases, with 12 bases left in between. Germline-derived CDR1 and CDR2 are MGHRA and YSYEKL. CDR3 nucleotides: TGCGCCAGCAGCCAAGAAATGTTTAGTGGCTCTGGGGCCAACGTCCTGACTTTC. Translated: CASSQEMFSGSGANVLTF.

With regard to this clonotype: Sequence at one end of the junction differs from germline and may be a read error. V gene TRBV12-3 or TRBV12-4 combines with J gene TRBJ2-3; tentatively, D is TRBD1 (5 bases). The CDR3 runs to 12 residues. The CDR3, as DNA: TGTGCCACCCAGGTGGTGACAGATACGCACTATTTT. Protein product: CATQVVTDTHYF.

This clonotype was seen only a few times. V and J are TRBV12-3 or TRBV12-4 and TRBJ1-5; 8 bases align to TRBD1. V gave up 6 bases and J gave up 6 bases; unmatched junction bases: 10. There are 15 residues in the CDR3. CDR3 DNA sequence: TGTGCCAGCAGCCAGAGGGACAGGTATAGTCAGCCCCAGCATTTT. This encodes CASSQRDRYSQPQHF.

The V and J genes are TRBV29-1 and TRBJ1-2; 7 bases fit TRBD1. CDR3 length: 12 amino acids. Germline trimming cut 4 bases from V and 5 bases from J; bases unmatched to any gene: 4. Per the germline V gene, CDR1 is SQVTM and CDR2 is ANQGSEA. Here the CDR3 DNA reads TGCAGCGTTGCCGCAGGGGGGTATGGCTACACCTTC. It encodes CSVAAGGYGYTF.

This chain joins TRBV5-1 and TRBJ1-1; no clear D gene. Germline loops: CDR1 SGHRS, CDR2 YFSETQ. Trimming shortened V by 3 bases and J by 1 base, and 10 bases separated the two germline ends. This CDR3 is 14 amino acids long. For the CDR3, the DNA is TGCGCCAGCAGCTCGATGGGGAGGAACACTGAAGCTTTCTTT. Translating gives CASSSMGRNTEAFF.

Worth noting for this clonotype: This may be a read error: a much more frequent sequence differs by one nucleotide. The rearrangement joins TRBV29-1 to TRBJ2-1; no clear D gene. In germline, CDR1 is SQVTM, CDR2 ANQGSEA. The CDR3 sequence is 15 residues long. V was cut by 6 bases and J by 3 bases, with 18 bases left in between. CDR3 residues: CSVTPEDSYYNEQFF. CDR3 bases: TGCAGCGTCACTCCTGAGGATTCTTACTACAATGAGCAGTTCTTC.

In its sample, this clonotype was seen a few times. The chain joins TRBV12-3 or TRBV12-4 to TRBJ1-1; the D gene is possibly TRBD1 (6 bases). The CDR3 is 14 amino acids. V lost 6 bases and J 4 bases, leaving 15 bases between the germline ends. In DNA, the CDR3 is TGTGCCAGCAGAGGGGGGGGGCTCGGCACTGAAGCTTTCTTT. It codes for CASRGGGLGTEAFF.

The gene calls are TRBV20-1 and TRBJ2-5; D uncertain. The J call is doubtful: the DNA matches TRBJ2-7 better. The CDR3 runs to 13 residues. The V gene's germline CDR1 is DFQATT and CDR2 SNEGSKA (reference sequence). In DNA, the CDR3 is TGCAGTGCTAGAGACGACGGTCCCCACGAGCAGTACTTC. Translating gives CSARDDGPHEQYF.

A word on this clonotype: A read error may be the cause here, since a much bigger clone is one base away. V gene TRBV12-3 or TRBV12-4 combines with J gene TRBJ2-1; possibly TRBD1 for D (6 bases). CDR3 length: 13 residues. Trimming stripped 1 base from V and 10 bases from J, with 11 bases between. CDR3 nucleotides: TGTGCCAGCAGTTTAGGGACAGAGGGGGAGCAGTTCTTC. Translating it yields CASSLGTEGEQFF.

This clonotype was recorded a few times. The chain employs TRBV3-1 and TRBJ1-2; 7 bases match TRBD1. The ends lost 5 bases at V and 3 bases at J; junction bases unmatched: 6. The CDR3 is made up of 14 amino acids. In germline, CDR1 is LGHDT, CDR2 YNNKEL (reference sequence). The CDR3 nucleotides are TGTGCCAGCAGCGGCGGGACAGTAGACTATGGCTACACCTTC. As protein: CASSGGTVDYGYTF.

The chain couples TRBV5-1 to TRBJ1-5; weak D call: TRBD1 (6 bases). The germline gives CDR1 SGHRS, CDR2 YFSETQ. CDR3 size: 15 residues. With 0 bases removed from V and 6 bases from J, the gap between germline ends came to 13 bases. The CDR3 sequence: CASSLEGGPGQPQHF. The CDR3 DNA is TGCGCCAGCAGCTTGGAAGGGGGGCCCGGTCAGCCCCAGCATTTT.

This clonotype was seen repeatedly, ten times or more. In nucleotides, the CDR3 is TGTGCCAGCAGTCAGAGACAGGGGGGAGAGACCCAGTACTTC. This sequence encodes CASSQRQGGETQYF. V usage is TRBV12-3 or TRBV12-4 and J usage is TRBJ2-5, with 9 bases that match TRBD1. The CDR3 runs 14 residues. After removal of 5 bases from V and 4 bases from J, the junction contained 5 bases not matched to a gene.

This clonotype was seen only once. The rearrangement links TRBV6-5 to TRBJ2-1; possible D gene TRBD2, 6 bases. Germline lookup yields CDR1 MNHEY and CDR2 SVGAGI. This CDR3 spans 15 amino acids. Trimming shortened V by 3 bases and J by 13 bases, and 22 bases separated the two germline ends. This CDR3 reads CASSYYVRGGETQFF. The CDR3 DNA sequence: TGTGCCAGCAGTTATTATGTGAGGGGAGGAGAGACCCAGTTCTTC.

This chain uses TRBV7-2 with TRBJ2-3, with 7 bases matching TRBD2. V lost 6 bases, J lost 0 bases, and 9 bases stayed unmatched. CDR3 length equals 16 residues. CDR1 and CDR2 (germline): SGHTA, FQGNSA. Written as DNA, the CDR3 is TGTGCCAGCAGGTTCCAGGGAGGGACTAGCACAGATACGCAGTATTTT. This translates into CASRFQGGTSTDTQYF. The whole variable domain, remainder taken from reference TRBV7-2 and TRBJ2-3, is GAGVSQSPSNKVTEKGKDVELRCDPISGHTALYWYRQSLGQGLEFLIYFQGNSAPDKSGLPSDRFSAERTGGSVSTLTIQRTQQEDSAVYLCASRFQGGTSTDTQYFGPGTRLTVL.

The chain joins TRBV3-1 to TRBJ1-2, with 9 bases aligning to TRBD1. The V gene end was trimmed by 5 bases and the J gene end by 8 bases; junction bases not matched to a gene: 6. The length of the CDR3 is 13 residues. Germline V lookup: CDR1 LGHDT, CDR2 YNNKEL (reference sequence). The chain's CDR3 is CASSYTGQGGYTF. The CDR3 nucleotides are TGTGCCAGCAGCTATACGGGACAGGGCGGCTACACCTTC.

This clonotype was counted only a few times. This chain joins TRBV10-3 and TRBJ1-2; no firm D call. Germline V CDR1 and CDR2: ENHRY, SYGVKD. This CDR3 has 13 amino acids. V gave up 6 bases and J gave up 8 bases, with 16 bases separating them. Here the CDR3 DNA reads TGTGCCATCAGCGAACCTATCCCCGGAGGCTACACCTTC. Its translation is CAISEPIPGGYTF.

The chain couples TRBV15 to TRBJ2-7, with TRBD1 matching 8 bases. The trim removed 1 base at V and 6 bases at J, leaving 5 bases unmatched. The CDR3 sequence is 14 residues long. The germline gives CDR1 LNHNV, CDR2 YYDKDF (reference sequence). The CDR3 DNA reads as TGTGCCACCAGCAGAGCCCTAACAGGGGGCGAGCAGTACTTC. Encoded protein: CATSRALTGGEQYF.

This clonotype was counted between two and nine times. The chain carries TRBV7-9 and TRBJ2-7; the D gene is possibly TRBD1 (5 bases). This CDR3 contains 14 residues. V was pared by 0 bases and J by 2 bases, with 8 bases between. Germline-derived CDR1 and CDR2 are SEHNR and FQNEAQ (reference sequence). CDR3 DNA sequence: TGTGCCAGCAGCTTAGCACAGGTGCCCTACGAGCAGTACTTC. Translating gives CASSLAQVPYEQYF. Filled out from reference TRBV7-9 and TRBJ2-7, the complete variable domain reads DTGVSQNPRHKITKRGQNVTFRCDPISEHNRLYWYRQTLGQGPEFLTYFQNEAQLEKSRLLSDRFSAERPKGSFSTLEIQRTEQGDSAMYLCASSLAQVPYEQYFGPGTRLTVT.

The chain links TRBV24-1 to TRBJ2-3, with 8 bases lining up with TRBD1. There are 16 residues in the CDR3. V shed 5 bases and J 1 base; nucleotides not matched to a gene: 7. Per germline, CDR1 KGHDR and CDR2 SFDVKD. In nucleotides, the CDR3 is TGTGCCACCAGTGCTTCGGACAGGGTTTGCACAGATACGCAGTATTTT. Amino acid sequence: CATSASDRVCTDTQYF.

With regard to this clonotype: A read error may be the cause here, since a much bigger clone is one base away. The chain joins TRBV20-1 to TRBJ1-4; no reliable D call. Trimming stripped 6 bases from V and 3 bases from J, with 14 bases between. Germline loops: CDR1 DFQATT, CDR2 SNEGSKA (reference sequence). The CDR3 is 14 amino acids. The CDR3 protein is CSASRGAANEKLFF. The CDR3 DNA is TGCAGTGCCTCCCGGGGAGCAGCTAATGAAAAACTGTTTTTT.

The genes are TRBV12-3 or TRBV12-4 and TRBJ2-3; 10 bases are shared with TRBD2. The CDR3 extends over 15 amino acids. With V trimmed by 5 bases and J by 6 bases, 8 bases remained unmatched. As DNA, the CDR3 is TGTGCCAGCAGTCCTTCTAGCGGGAGAGCTGATACGCAGTATTTT. Protein product: CASSPSSGRADTQYF.

The V gene is TRBV6-2 or TRBV6-3, the J gene TRBJ1-2; D gene unclear. This CDR3 has 13 residues. The germline V and J ends were trimmed by 6 bases and 3 bases, with 11 bases remaining between them. The germline CDR1 and CDR2 sequences are MNHEY and SVGEGT. DNA of the CDR3: TGTGCCAGCAGCGCGAACCCCGACTATGGCTACACCTTC. Translating gives CASSANPDYGYTF.